The 14 T cell receptor beta chains below were found in one sample sequenced in a study of T cells in Graves' hyperthyroidism and ophthalmopathy. Amplification of TCR beta CDR3 regions used RNA as the template. The TCR CDR3 was amplified in a first-round RT-PCR using the HTBI primer set. TCRdb fed the multiplex PCR reads into MiXCR, producing one record per CDR3 protein. The sample includes roughly 720,000 distinct CDR3 sequences, around 16% seen only once; the top ten take around 16%. The sequencing input was blood. The receptors derive from a man aged 50 to 60 with Graves' hyperthyroidism.

The chain links TRBV30 to TRBJ1-1, with a tentative D call TRBD1 (5 bases). V was clipped by 3 bases and J by 4 bases, with 15 bases between them. The germline gives CDR1 GTSNPN, CDR2 SVGIG (reference sequence). The CDR3 runs to 14 residues. CDR3 loop: CAWRVLGGGTEAFF. The CDR3 nucleotides are TGTGCCTGGAGAGTTTTGGGGGGAGGCACTGAAGCTTTCTTT.

This clonotype was seen once. The chain carries TRBV28 and TRBJ2-5; tentatively, D is TRBD1 or TRBD2 (5 bases each). Trimming shortened V by 5 bases and J by 2 bases, and 15 bases separated the two germline ends. Per the germline V gene, CDR1 is MDHEN and CDR2 is SYDVKM. The CDR3 length is 15 residues. CDR3 in amino acids: CASSTTDWGQETQYF. For the CDR3, the DNA is TGTGCCAGCAGTACGACTGATTGGGGGCAAGAGACCCAGTACTTC.

This clonotype was recorded at least ten times. The chain uses TRBV28 and TRBJ1-1, with 7 bases that match TRBD1. V was pared by 5 bases and J by 5 bases, with 11 bases of the junction left unmatched. Germline CDR1 MDHEN, CDR2 SYDVKM. The length of the CDR3 is 15 residues. CDR3 in amino acids: CASSLTRQGRTEAFF. CDR3 coding DNA: TGTGCCAGCAGTCTCACCCGACAGGGTAGGACTGAAGCTTTCTTT.

This clonotype was recorded at least ten times. The chain is built from TRBV7-9 and TRBJ2-5; TRBD1 aligns across 8 bases. Germline values: CDR1 SEHNR, CDR2 FQNEAQ (reference sequence). V dropped 4 bases and J dropped 2; count of bases not matched to a gene: 6. This CDR3 is built from 15 residues. As DNA, the CDR3 is TGTGCCAGCAGCTCGGGACAGGCGGCACAAGAGACCCAGTACTTC. It codes for CASSSGQAAQETQYF.

J is TRBJ1-4 and V is TRBV6-1; 9 bases align to TRBD1. This CDR3 is built from 14 residues. V lost 5 bases and J lost 7; bases outside the gene matches: 5. Germline V gene lookup returns CDR1 MNHNS and CDR2 SASEGT. In nucleotides, the CDR3 is TGTGCCAGCAGTCAACGGGACAGGGCTGAAAAACTGTTTTTT. Protein: CASSQRDRAEKLFF.

This clonotype has a handful of counts. CDR3 protein: CASSPSREGFAGELFF. CDR3 sequence (DNA): TGTGCCAGCTCACCTTCTCGAGAGGGTTTCGCCGGGGAGCTGTTTTTT. The chain is built from TRBV18 and TRBJ2-2; tentative D call: TRBD2 (5 bases). The germline V gene has CDR1 KGHSH and CDR2 LQKENI. V was pared by 3 bases and J by 6 bases, with 17 bases between. The CDR3 totals 16 residues.

CDR3 in amino acids: CASSIRPWNTEAFF. CDR3 coding DNA: TGTGCCAGTAGTATAAGACCGTGGAACACTGAAGCTTTCTTT. The chain employs TRBV19 and TRBJ1-1; D is unclear. The CDR3 is 14 amino acids. Trimming shortened V by 2 bases and J by 1 base, and 8 bases separated the two germline ends. CDR1 and CDR2 from the germline V gene are LNHDA and SQIVND (reference sequence).

This rearrangement joins TRBV6-6 to TRBJ2-2; a weak D match, TRBD1 (6 bases). Germline V CDR1 and CDR2: MNHNY, SVGAGI (reference sequence). V was clipped by 2 bases and J by 3 bases, with 7 bases between them. This CDR3 is built from 14 residues. The DNA of the CDR3 is TGTGCCAGCAGTTACGCAGGGGACACCGGGGAGCTGTTTTTT. This translates into CASSYAGDTGELFF.

This clonotype showed up many times. J is TRBJ2-5 and V is TRBV12-3 or TRBV12-4, with D possibly matching TRBD2 (6 bases). This CDR3 contains 16 residues. Trimming stripped 4 bases from V and 1 base from J, with 16 bases between. CDR3: CASSSDIPGLQETQYF. The CDR3 nucleotides read TGTGCCAGCAGTTCGGATATACCGGGACTCCAAGAGACCCAGTACTTC.

The genes are TRBV5-1 and TRBJ2-7; 7 bases line up with TRBD1. The CDR3 totals 14 residues. Germline V CDR1 and CDR2: SGHRS, YFSETQ. Trimming at V came to 4 bases and at J to 0 bases, leaving 4 bases not matched to a gene. The CDR3 DNA follows: TGCGCCAGCAGCGTCGGACAGGACTCCTACGAGCAGTACTTC. It codes for CASSVGQDSYEQYF.

This clonotype has a handful of counts. V usage is TRBV5-1 and J usage is TRBJ2-7; 9 positions agree with TRBD2. The CDR3 is 17 amino acids. CDR1 is SGHRS and CDR2 is YFSETQ in the germline V gene. J was trimmed by 2 bases and V by 0 bases; bases with no gene match: 9. The CDR3 coding sequence is TGCGCCAGCAGCTTGGACCCTAGCGGGGCGAACCCCTACGAGCAGTACTTC. It encodes CASSLDPSGANPYEQYF. Variable domain in full (rest from reference TRBV5-1 and TRBJ2-7): KAGVTQTPRYLIKTRGQQVTLSCSPISGHRSVSWYQQTPGQGLQFLFEYFSETQRNKGNFPGRFSGRQFSNSRSEMNVSTLELGDSALYLCASSLDPSGANPYEQYFGPGTRLTVT.

This rearrangement joins TRBV20-1 to TRBJ2-7; 9 bases are a match to TRBD2. V lost 6 bases and J lost 2; bases outside the gene matches: 8. CDR1 DFQATT and CDR2 SNEGSKA come from the germline V gene (reference sequence). This CDR3 is built from 14 residues. CDR3 loop: CSAISASGTYEQYF. The CDR3 coding sequence is TGCAGTGCCATCTCGGCTAGCGGGACCTACGAGCAGTACTTC.

This clonotype was recorded a few times. CDR3 loop: CAWAGGLSQYF. The CDR3 DNA is TGTGCCTGGGCAGGGGGGTTGTCTCAGTACTTC. The chain recombines TRBV30 with TRBJ2-5; possibly TRBD1 for D (7 bases). The CDR3 length is 11 residues. The germline gives CDR1 GTSNPN, CDR2 SVGIG (reference sequence). Trimming took 5 bases from V and 11 from J, leaving 15 bases between them.

This clonotype has a count of ten or more. DNA for the CDR3: TGTGCCTGGAGTGTAGGACTAGCGGGATACAATGAGCAGTTCTTC. Protein product: CAWSVGLAGYNEQFF. The chain is built from TRBV30 and TRBJ2-1; 12 nucleotides align to TRBD2. CDR3 length: 15 amino acids. Germline values: CDR1 GTSNPN, CDR2 SVGIG (reference sequence). Trimming at V came to 0 bases and at J to 4 bases, leaving 1 base not matched to a gene.